This TCR beta chain was recovered during a study of shared clonotypes between healthy human individuals. Authors' processing steps: As immunoSEQ supplied junction-only sequences (without quality scores), filtering differed. The method was immunoSEQ multiplex PCR; TCRdb's version includes in-frame clones alone and lacks a portion of them. Clonal size and the V and J genes are those of that table, whereas D and trimming came from the DNA. The data show roughly 2,000,000 clones, around 95% seen once. Terminally differentiated effector memory CD45RA+ cells were left out of the naive CD8 fraction, which was CD45RO-negative and positively selected for CCR7. The junction had 4 bases not matched to a gene; V was cut back by 4 bases and J by 0 bases. The CDR3 runs to 16 residues. Germline lookup yields CDR1 SEHNR and CDR2 FQNEAQ (reference sequence).

The material sequenced was naive CD8+ T cells from PBMCs. This clonotype originated in a young man in good health. Some clones in this sample may be carry-over from other donors' samples. V is TRBV7-9 and J is TRBJ2-4, with 9 bases aligning to TRBD1. The CDR3 region has the DNA TGTGCCAGCAGCTCGGACAGGGGACTAGCCAAAAACATTCAGTACTTC. This translates into CASSSDRGLAKNIQYF.